This T cell receptor (beta chain) was identified during a study of T-cell reconstitution after alpha-beta-depleted transplantation in children. This clonotype was seen a few times. Germline V gene sequence: CDR1 DFQATT, CDR2 SNEGSKA (reference sequence). This CDR3 is 15 amino acids long. Trimming took 3 bases from V and 3 from J, leaving 17 bases between them. Unique molecular identifiers were used in preparing the TCRbeta library. In TCRdb, the PCR reads were re-called with MiXCR into one record per CDR3 protein. The table shows roughly 500,000 distinct CDR3 sequences, with less than 35% occurring only once.

The clonotype was recovered from a human donor who donated a stem cell graft to a child with aplastic anemia. The source material was PBMCs from the stem cell graft donor, sampled from the stem cell graft. This chain connects TRBV20-1 to TRBJ1-1; D might be TRBD1 (5 bases). The CDR3 DNA reads as TGCAGTGCTAGTAAGGCAGGAGGGGACTACACTGAAGCTTTCTTT. Its translation: CSASKAGGDYTEAFF.